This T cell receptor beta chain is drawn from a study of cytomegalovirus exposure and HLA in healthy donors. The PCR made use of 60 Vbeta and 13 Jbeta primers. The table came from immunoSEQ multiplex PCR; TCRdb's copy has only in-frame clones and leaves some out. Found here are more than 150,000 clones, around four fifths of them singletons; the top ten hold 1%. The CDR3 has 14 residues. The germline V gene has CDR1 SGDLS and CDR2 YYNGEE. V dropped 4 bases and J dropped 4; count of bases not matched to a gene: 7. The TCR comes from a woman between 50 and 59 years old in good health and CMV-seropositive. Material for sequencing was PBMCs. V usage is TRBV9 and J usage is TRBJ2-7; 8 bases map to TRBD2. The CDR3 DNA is TGTGCCAGCAGCCCAGGAGCGGGAGATTACGAGCAGTACTTC. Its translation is CASSPGAGDYEQYF.